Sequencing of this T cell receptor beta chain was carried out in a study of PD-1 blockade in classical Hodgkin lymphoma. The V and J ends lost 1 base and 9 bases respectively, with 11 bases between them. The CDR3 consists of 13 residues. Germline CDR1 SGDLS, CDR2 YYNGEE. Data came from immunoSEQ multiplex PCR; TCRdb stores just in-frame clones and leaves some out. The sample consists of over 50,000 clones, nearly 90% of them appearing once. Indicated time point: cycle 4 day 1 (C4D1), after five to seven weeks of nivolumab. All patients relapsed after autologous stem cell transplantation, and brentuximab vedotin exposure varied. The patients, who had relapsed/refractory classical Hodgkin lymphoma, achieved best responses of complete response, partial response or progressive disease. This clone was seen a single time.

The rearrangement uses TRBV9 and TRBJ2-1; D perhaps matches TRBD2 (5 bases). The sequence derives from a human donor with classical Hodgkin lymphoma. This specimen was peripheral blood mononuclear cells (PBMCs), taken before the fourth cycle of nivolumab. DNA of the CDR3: TGTGCCAGCAGCGTACAGCCTGCGGGTGAGCAGTTCTTC. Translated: CASSVQPAGEQFF.